Given below is one T cell receptor beta chain in context. Its recognized antigen is unknown. There are no base qualities to consult, and no much larger clone falls within one base. The CDR3 regions of human TCRbeta chains were subjected to immunosequencing. Regarding the original processing steps: Repertoire TCRs were checked for matches against a reference library of SARS-CoV-2-specific TCRs that had been generated using the MIRA antigen-specificity platform. Breadth meant the fraction of unique TCRs that were SARS-CoV-2-associated, whereas depth meant the fraction of total T cells that were SARS-CoV-2-associated. Using the MIRA data, each spike-specific TCR was mapped to the spike region that the TCR reacts to and placed in a CD4 or CD8 class. Log10-transformed breadth and depth values were compared by one-way ANOVA with Sidak's multiple comparisons tests. TCRdb re-hosts the immuneACCESS table, in-frame sequences only. Its copies lack some clones; in the studies checked, an unresolved V gene accounts for under half of them, and the cause for the rest is not known. The V and J calls and clone size come from that table; D and trimming were worked out from the DNA. The sample table shows 160,000 or so clones, and around 90% are seen once. The ten largest clones capture around 2.6% of the sample.

V is pared back by 1 base and J by 1 base, with 8 bases lying between the germline termini. Taken from the germline V gene (reference sequence), the CDR1 and CDR2 loops are LNHDA and SQIVND. The CDR3 measures 16 amino acids from cysteine to phenylalanine. The read is trimmed to its CDR3 DNA, 48 bases read in frame from base 1. The sample belongs to a study of T cell responses to AZD1222 COVID-19 vaccine (dated by TCRdb to the early 2020s). General notes on the study: AZD1222 recipients with second doses at about 4 weeks or about 12 weeks were pooled, because spike-specific TCR depth and breadth did not differ between schedules. A total of under 250 trial participants underwent TCR sequencing, of whom 207 had received two doses of AZD1222 and approximately 25 had received two doses of the MenACWY control vaccine. Trial participants were enrolled into age subgroups of 18-55, 56-69 and 70-plus years, which contained about 150, 28 and 57 TCR-sequenced participants, respectively. The paper's findings and limits, for the study overall: Spike-specific TCR breadth and depth rose significantly after two AZD1222 doses compared with day 0 and with MenACWY recipients. CD4 TCRs associated with the vaccine covered the entire spike protein, and the dominant responses were in regions 160-218 and 743-854. Most participants were white British and females outnumbered males, and the authors suggested that clonal diversity may have been underestimated. Nearly half of unique spike-specific TCRs reportedly recognized epitopes outside regions mutated in the B.1.351 and B.1.1.7 variants. Only five to seven AZD1222 recipients were SARS-CoV-2 seropositive at baseline, limiting conclusions about previously exposed vaccinees. The 56-69-year group was small, and its depth increase did not reach significance, likely because of low power. Because no samples from the day 14 peak response were available, repertoires could be characterized only after the peak T cell response.

The sample's time point, from its label and the paper: baseline before first vaccination. Samples from vaccinated people were obtained from the UK trials COV001 and COV002, which included a single-blind randomized controlled phase 2/3 trial of AZD1222 (ChAdOx1 nCoV-19) in healthy adults. Trial participant PBMC samples were collected at day 0 and day 28 after the second dose for TCRbeta chain sequencing. The clonotype was recovered from an adult in good health. Material: peripheral blood, obtained on day 0 of AZD1222 vaccination. The V gene is TRBV19 and the J gene is TRBJ2-6; perhaps TRBD2 is the D gene, with 6 bases matching. The DNA sequence is as follows: TGTGCCAGTAGTATAGTGGGAGGTTCTGGGGCCAACGTCCTGACTTTC. Its protein product is CASSIVGGSGANVLTF.